These 5 T cell receptor beta chains came from one sample sequenced in a study of response to subunit inactivated influenza vaccine. MiXCR, run by TCRdb on the RT-PCR reads, gives a single entry per CDR3 protein. The sample lists roughly 710,000 distinct CDR3 sequences, 11% to 15% occurring once. The sample was PBMCs from blood, taken approximately 15 days before vaccination. Receptors originate from a man in his forties or fifties who received an inactivated influenza vaccine.

This clonotype was detected ten times or more. V is TRBV3-1 and J is TRBJ2-7; TRBD2 matches at 13 bases. The V gene's germline CDR1 is LGHDT and CDR2 YNNKEL (reference sequence). After removal of 5 bases from V and 7 bases from J, the junction contained 11 bases not matched to a gene. This CDR3 spans 16 amino acids. CDR3 loop: CASSYYGLAGVEEQYF. CDR3 nucleotides: TGTGCCAGCAGCTATTACGGACTAGCGGGAGTTGAGGAGCAGTACTTC.

This clonotype has ten or more counts. The chain recombines TRBV5-1 with TRBJ2-3; 12 positions agree with TRBD2. Losses at the gene ends were 4 bases for V and 1 base for J; bases not matched to a gene: 4. CDR1 and CDR2 (germline): SGHRS, YFSETQ. The CDR3 spans 16 residues. The CDR3 nucleotides read TGCGCCAGCAGCCGCCGGACTAGCGGGGGCACAGATACGCAGTATTTT. Translating gives CASSRRTSGGTDTQYF.

This clonotype was found a few times. The V call is TRBV5-1, the J call TRBJ2-5; D is possibly TRBD2 (5 bases). V lost 5 bases to trimming and J lost 1 base, with 15 bases between them. The V gene's germline CDR1 is SGHRS and CDR2 YFSETQ. The CDR3 totals 15 residues. The DNA of the CDR3 is TGCGCCAGCAGAAATGGCCCCAGCGGCCAAGAGACCCAGTACTTC. It codes for CASRNGPSGQETQYF.

V usage is TRBV30 and J usage is TRBJ1-4; possible D gene TRBD1, 5 bases. The ends were cut back, 3 bases at V and 7 bases at J, with 12 bases in the middle. The CDR3 extends over 13 amino acids. Germline V gene sequence: CDR1 GTSNPN, CDR2 SVGIG (reference sequence). This CDR3 is CAWRERGSEKLFF. CDR3 in DNA: TGTGCCTGGAGGGAAAGGGGAAGTGAAAAACTGTTTTTT.

The rearrangement uses TRBV7-9 and TRBJ1-2; maybe TRBD1 (6 bases). The germline V and J ends were trimmed by 7 bases and 7 bases, with 16 bases remaining between them. Germline V lookup: CDR1 SEHNR, CDR2 FQNEAQ (reference sequence). The CDR3 has 13 residues. The CDR3 bases are TGTGCCAGCACCCTTGGGGGGCTGTCTGGCTACACCTTC. Its translation: CASTLGGLSGYTF.